This T cell receptor (beta chain) was profiled in a study of T cells after yellow fever vaccination. Study-level information: Preparation of fractions with low cell numbers was performed using SMART-Seq v4 Ultra Low Input. General study points: A weaker but faster secondary response was observed, peaking on day 5 versus 15. Post-booster reappearance was seen for most primary-vaccination clones (roughly 96% CD4, around 90% CD8).

Germline V lookup: CDR1 SGHDT, CDR2 YYEEEE. Trimming pared 2 bases from V and 1 base from J, leaving 15 bases between. The length of the CDR3 is 16 residues. As TCR cDNA was made by 5'RACE template switching, a universal primer site and UMIs were added. TCRdb re-analysed the 5' RACE reads in MiXCR, keeping a single row per CDR3 protein. The sample records roughly 120,000 distinct CDR3 sequences, about 7% being singletons. The sample holds many counts of this clonotype. The antigen is undetermined. The sample consisted of CD4+ T cells sorted from PBMCs, taken 9 to 10 days after the first yellow fever vaccination. This TCR derives from a man younger than 35 who received the YFV17D yellow fever vaccine. The V and J genes are TRBV5-6 and TRBJ2-5, with TRBD1 as a possible D gene (6 bases). The CDR3 region has the DNA TGTGCCAGCAGCTTTTGGGGGCCGAACTTCCAAGAGACCCAGTACTTC. Its protein product is CASSFWGPNFQETQYF.